This T cell receptor (beta chain) came from a study of T cell repertoires in cytomegalovirus infection. Germline V gene sequence: CDR1 SGHTA, CDR2 FQGTGA. The CDR3 consists of 15 residues. V was trimmed by 5 bases and J by 4 bases, leaving 15 bases between them. This clonotype came up a few times. The antigen remains undetermined. TCRdb analysed the reads with MiXCR anew, one entry per CDR3 protein. The sample holds roughly 280,000 distinct CDR3 sequences, under 25% seen once. V gene TRBV7-3 combines with J gene TRBJ1-3; D is possibly TRBD1 (6 bases). The receptor was isolated from a human donor in good health (CMV status not recorded). Some clones in this sample may be carry-over from other donors' samples. Here the sequenced sample was cultured PBMCs, taken from culture after CMV antigen stimulation. The CDR3 nucleotides read TGTGCCAGCAGCCCTGGGGGGGCCCAAGGAAACACCATATATTTT. Translating gives CASSPGGAQGNTIYF.